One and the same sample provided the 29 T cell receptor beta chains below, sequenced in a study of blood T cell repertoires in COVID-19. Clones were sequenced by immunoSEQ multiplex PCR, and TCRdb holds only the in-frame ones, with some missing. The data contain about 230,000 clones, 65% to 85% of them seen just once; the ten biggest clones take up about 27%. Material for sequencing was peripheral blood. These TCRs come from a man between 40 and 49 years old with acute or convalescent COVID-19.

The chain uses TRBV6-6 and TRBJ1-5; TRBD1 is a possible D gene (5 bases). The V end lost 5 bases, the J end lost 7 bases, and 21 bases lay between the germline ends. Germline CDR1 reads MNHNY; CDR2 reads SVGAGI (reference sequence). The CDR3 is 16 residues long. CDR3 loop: CASSPKGGRGEQPQHF. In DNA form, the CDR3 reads TGTGCCAGCAGTCCCAAGGGAGGGAGGGGAGAACAGCCCCAGCATTTT.

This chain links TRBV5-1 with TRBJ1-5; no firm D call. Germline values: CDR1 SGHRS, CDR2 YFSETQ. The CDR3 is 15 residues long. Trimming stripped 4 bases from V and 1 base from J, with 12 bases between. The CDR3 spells CASSTTTGSNQPQHF. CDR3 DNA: TGCGCCAGCAGCACCACGACGGGAAGCAATCAGCCCCAGCATTTT.

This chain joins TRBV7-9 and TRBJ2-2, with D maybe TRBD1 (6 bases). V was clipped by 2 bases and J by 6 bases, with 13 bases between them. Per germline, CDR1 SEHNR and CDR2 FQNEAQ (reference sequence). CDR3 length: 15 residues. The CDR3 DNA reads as TGTGCCAGCAGCTTAACATCAGGGGACCCCGGGGAGCTGTTTTTT. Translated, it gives CASSLTSGDPGELFF.

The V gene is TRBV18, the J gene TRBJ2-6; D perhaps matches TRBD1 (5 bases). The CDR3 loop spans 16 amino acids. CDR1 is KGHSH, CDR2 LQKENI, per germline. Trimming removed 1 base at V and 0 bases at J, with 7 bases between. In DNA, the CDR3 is TGTGCCAGCTCACCACGACAGTCCTCTGGGGCCAACGTCCTGACTTTC. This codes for CASSPRQSSGANVLTF.

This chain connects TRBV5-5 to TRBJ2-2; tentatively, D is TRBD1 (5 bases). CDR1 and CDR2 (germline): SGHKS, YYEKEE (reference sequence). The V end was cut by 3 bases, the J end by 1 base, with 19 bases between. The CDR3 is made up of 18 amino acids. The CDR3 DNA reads TGTGCCAGCAGCTCTCACCTGTCAGGGTTTAGGAACACCGGGGAGCTGTTTTTT. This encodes CASSSHLSGFRNTGELFF.

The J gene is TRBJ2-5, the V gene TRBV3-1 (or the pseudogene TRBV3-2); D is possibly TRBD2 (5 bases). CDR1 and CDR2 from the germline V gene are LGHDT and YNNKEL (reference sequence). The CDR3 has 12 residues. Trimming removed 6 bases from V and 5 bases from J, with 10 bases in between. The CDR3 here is CASSSDSETQYF. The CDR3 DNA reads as TGTGCCAGCAGTTCGGACTCCGAGACCCAGTACTTC.

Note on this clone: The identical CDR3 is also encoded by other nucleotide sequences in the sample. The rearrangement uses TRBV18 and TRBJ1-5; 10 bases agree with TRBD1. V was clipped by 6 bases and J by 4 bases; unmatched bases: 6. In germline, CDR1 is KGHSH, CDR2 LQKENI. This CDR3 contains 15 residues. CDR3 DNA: TGTGCCAGCTCGCCCGGGACAGGGGATAATCAGCCCCAGCATTTT. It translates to CASSPGTGDNQPQHF.

Here the CDR3 reads CASSDRVYGYTF. The CDR3 DNA follows: TGTGCCAGCTCGGACAGGGTCTATGGCTACACCTTC. The chain employs TRBV28 and TRBJ1-2; 8 bases fit TRBD1. The germline CDR1 and CDR2 sequences are MDHEN and SYDVKM. The CDR3 runs 12 residues. J was trimmed by 4 bases and V by 8 bases; bases with no gene match: 3.

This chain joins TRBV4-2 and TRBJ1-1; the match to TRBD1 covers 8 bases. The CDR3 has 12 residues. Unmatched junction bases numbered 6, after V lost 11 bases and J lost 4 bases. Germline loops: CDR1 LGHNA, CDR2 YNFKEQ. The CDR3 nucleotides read TGTGCCGACAGGGGTGCCCCCACTGAAGCTTTCTTT. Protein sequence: CADRGAPTEAFF.

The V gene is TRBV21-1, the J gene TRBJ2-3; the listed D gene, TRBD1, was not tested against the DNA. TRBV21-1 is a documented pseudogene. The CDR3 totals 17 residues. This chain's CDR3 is CASSKPTDRGSTDTQYF. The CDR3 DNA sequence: TGTGCCAGCAGCAAGCCTACGGACAGGGGAAGCACAGATACGCAGTATTTT.

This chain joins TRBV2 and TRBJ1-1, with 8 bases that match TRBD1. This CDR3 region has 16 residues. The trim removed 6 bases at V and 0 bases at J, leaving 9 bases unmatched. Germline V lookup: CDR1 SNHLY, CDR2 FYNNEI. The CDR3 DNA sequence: TGTGCCAGCAGGGCCGCGACAGGGGTCATGAACACTGAAGCTTTCTTT. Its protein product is CASRAATGVMNTEAFF.

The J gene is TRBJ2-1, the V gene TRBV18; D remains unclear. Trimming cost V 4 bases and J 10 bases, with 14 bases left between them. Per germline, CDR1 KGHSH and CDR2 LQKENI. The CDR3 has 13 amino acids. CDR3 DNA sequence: TGTGCCAGCTCACTTGCCCTTTTGGAGGAGCAGTTCTTC. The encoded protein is CASSLALLEEQFF.

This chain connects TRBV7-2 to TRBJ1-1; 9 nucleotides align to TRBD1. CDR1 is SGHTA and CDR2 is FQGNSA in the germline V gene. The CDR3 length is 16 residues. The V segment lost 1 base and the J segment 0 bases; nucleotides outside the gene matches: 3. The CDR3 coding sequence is TGTGCCAGCAGCTTAGTAGGGGACAGGGTGAACACTGAAGCTTTCTTT. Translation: CASSLVGDRVNTEAFF.

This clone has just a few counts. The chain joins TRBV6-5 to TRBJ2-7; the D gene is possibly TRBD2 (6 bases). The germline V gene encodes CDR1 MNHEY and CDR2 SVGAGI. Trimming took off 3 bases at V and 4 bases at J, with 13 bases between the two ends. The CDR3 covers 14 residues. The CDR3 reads CASSYTEGLYEQYF. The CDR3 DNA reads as TGTGCCAGCAGTTATACGGAGGGGTTATACGAGCAGTACTTC.

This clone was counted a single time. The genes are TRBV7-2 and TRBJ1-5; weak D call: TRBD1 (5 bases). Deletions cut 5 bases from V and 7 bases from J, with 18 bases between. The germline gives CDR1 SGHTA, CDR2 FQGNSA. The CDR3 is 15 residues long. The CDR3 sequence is CASSPALGGRQPQHF. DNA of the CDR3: TGTGCCAGCAGCCCCGCGTTGGGGGGTCGACAGCCCCAGCATTTT.

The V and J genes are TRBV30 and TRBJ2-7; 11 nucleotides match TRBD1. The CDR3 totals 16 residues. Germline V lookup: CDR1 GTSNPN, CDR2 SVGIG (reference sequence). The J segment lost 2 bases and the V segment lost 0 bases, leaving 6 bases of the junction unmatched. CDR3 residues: CAWSVAGTGGAYEQYF. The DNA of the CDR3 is TGTGCCTGGAGTGTTGCCGGGACAGGGGGGGCCTACGAGCAGTACTTC.

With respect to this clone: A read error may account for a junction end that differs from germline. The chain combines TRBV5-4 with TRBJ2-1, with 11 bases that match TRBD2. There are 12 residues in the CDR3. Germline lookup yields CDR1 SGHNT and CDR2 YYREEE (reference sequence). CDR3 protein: CASSLRLAGRIF. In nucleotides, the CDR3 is TGTGCCAGCAGCTTGAGACTAGCGGGAAGGATCTTC.

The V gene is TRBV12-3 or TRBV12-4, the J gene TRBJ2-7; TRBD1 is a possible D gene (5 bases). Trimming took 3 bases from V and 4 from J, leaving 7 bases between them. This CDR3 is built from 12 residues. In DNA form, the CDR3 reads TGTGCCAGCAGTTTTCAGGGTTACGAGCAGTACTTC. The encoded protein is CASSFQGYEQYF.

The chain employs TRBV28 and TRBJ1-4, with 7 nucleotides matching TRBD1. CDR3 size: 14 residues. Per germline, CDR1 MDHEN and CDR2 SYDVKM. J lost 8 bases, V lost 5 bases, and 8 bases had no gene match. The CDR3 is CASSLNRGGEKLFF. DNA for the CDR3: TGTGCCAGCAGTCTGAACAGGGGAGGCGAAAAACTGTTTTTT. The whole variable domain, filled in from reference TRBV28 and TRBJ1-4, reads DVKVTQSSRYLVKRTGEKVFLECVQDMDHENMFWYRQDPGLGLRLIYFSYDVKMKEKGDIPEGYSVSREKKERFSLILESASTNQTSMYLCASSLNRGGEKLFFGSGTQLSVL.

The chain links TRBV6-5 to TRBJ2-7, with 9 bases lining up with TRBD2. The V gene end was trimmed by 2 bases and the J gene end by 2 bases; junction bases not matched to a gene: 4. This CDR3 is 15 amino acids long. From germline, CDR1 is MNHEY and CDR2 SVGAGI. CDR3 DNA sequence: TGTGCCAGCAGTTACCGAGCGGGAGGACCCTACGAGCAGTACTTC. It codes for CASSYRAGGPYEQYF.

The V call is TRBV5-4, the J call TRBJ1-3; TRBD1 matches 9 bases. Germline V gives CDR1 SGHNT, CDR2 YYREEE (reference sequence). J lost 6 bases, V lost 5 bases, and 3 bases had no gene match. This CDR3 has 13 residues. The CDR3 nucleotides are TGTGCCAGCAGTGACAGGGGGGTAAACACCATATATTTT. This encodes CASSDRGVNTIYF. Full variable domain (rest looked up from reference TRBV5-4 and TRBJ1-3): ETGVTQSPTHLIKTRGQQVTLRCSSQSGHNTVSWYQQALGQGPQFIFQYYREEENGRGNFPPRFSGLQFPNYSSELNVNALELDDSALYLCASSDRGVNTIYFGEGSWLTVV.

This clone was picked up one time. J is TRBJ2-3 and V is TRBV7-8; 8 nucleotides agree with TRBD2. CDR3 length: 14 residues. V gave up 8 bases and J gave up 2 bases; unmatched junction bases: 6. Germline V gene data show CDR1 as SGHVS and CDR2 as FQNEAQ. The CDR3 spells CASRKREITDTQYF. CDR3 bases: TGTGCCAGCCGTAAGCGGGAGATCACAGATACGCAGTATTTT.

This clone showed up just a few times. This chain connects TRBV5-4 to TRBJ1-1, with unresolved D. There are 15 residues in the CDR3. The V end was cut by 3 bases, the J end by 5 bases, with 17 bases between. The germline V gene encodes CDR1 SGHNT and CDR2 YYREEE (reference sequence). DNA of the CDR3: TGTGCCAGCAGCTCGTTGGCGGGCGGGATTACTGAAGCTTTCTTT. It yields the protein CASSSLAGGITEAFF.

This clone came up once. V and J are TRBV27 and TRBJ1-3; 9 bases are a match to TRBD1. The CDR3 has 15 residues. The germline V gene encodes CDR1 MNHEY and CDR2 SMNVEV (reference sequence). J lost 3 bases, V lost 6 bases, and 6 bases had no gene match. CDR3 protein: CASSKQGAGGNTIYF. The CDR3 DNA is TGTGCCAGCAGCAAACAGGGGGCAGGTGGAAACACCATATATTTT.

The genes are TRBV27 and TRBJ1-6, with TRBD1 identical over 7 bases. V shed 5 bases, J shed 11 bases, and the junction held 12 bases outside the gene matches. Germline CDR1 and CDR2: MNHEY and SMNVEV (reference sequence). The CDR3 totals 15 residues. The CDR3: CASSPRQGPGPPLHF. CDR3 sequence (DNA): TGTGCCAGCAGTCCTCGACAGGGTCCGGGGCCACCCCTCCACTTT.

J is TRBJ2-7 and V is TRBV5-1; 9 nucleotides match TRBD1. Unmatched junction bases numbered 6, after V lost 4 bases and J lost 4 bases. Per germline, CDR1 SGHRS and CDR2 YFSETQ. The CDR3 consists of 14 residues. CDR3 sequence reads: CASSRTGVDYEQYF. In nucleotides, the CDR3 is TGCGCCAGCAGCCGGACAGGGGTGGATTACGAGCAGTACTTC.

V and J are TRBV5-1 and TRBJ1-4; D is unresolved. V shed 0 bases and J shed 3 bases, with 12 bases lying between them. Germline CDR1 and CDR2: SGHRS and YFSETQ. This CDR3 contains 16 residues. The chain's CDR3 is CASSLGWNEANEKLFF. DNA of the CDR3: TGCGCCAGCAGCTTGGGTTGGAACGAGGCTAATGAAAAACTGTTTTTT.

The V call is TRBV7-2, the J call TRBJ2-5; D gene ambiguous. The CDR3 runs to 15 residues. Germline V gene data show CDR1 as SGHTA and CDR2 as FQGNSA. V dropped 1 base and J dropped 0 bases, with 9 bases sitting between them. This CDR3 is CASSLVADDQETQYF. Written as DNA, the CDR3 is TGTGCCAGCAGCTTAGTAGCAGACGACCAAGAGACCCAGTACTTC. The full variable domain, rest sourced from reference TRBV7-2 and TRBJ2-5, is GAGVSQSPSNKVTEKGKDVELRCDPISGHTALYWYRQSLGQGLEFLIYFQGNSAPDKSGLPSDRFSAERTGGSVSTLTIQRTQQEDSAVYLCASSLVADDQETQYFGPGTRLLVL.

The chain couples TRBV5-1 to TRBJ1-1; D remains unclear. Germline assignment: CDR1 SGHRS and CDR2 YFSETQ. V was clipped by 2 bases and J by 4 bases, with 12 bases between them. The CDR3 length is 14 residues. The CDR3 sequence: CASSFGERGTEAFF. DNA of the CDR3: TGCGCCAGCAGCTTCGGAGAACGGGGCACTGAAGCTTTCTTT.